These 5 T cell receptor beta chains originate from one sample sequenced in a study of blood T cell repertoires in COVID-19. Measured with immunoSEQ multiplex PCR; TCRdb has only the in-frame clones, and not every one. In the table there are 150,000 to 200,000 clones, 80% to 90% of which are singletons. Source material: peripheral blood. These receptors originate from a woman aged 45-65 years with acute or convalescent COVID-19.

The chain has TRBV5-1 and TRBJ2-7; no clear D. Trimming removed 0 bases from V and 3 bases from J, with 4 bases in between. The germline V gene has CDR1 SGHRS and CDR2 YFSETQ. The CDR3 totals 12 residues. CDR3 sequence (DNA): TGCGCCAGCAGCTTGGGAGACTACGAGCAGTACTTC. Protein sequence: CASSLGDYEQYF.

The chain has TRBV19 and TRBJ1-5; D may be TRBD1 (6 bases). Between the trimmed V and J ends, which lost 7 bases and 7 bases, there was a span of 17 bases. The CDR3 contains 14 residues. The germline V gene encodes CDR1 LNHDA and CDR2 SQIVND (reference sequence). The CDR3 DNA is TGTGCCAGTACCATAGGGGGGGCCGGACAGCCCCAGCATTTT. Its protein is CASTIGGAGQPQHF.

The chain couples TRBV7-2 to TRBJ2-1, with D uncertain. This CDR3 has 16 residues. Germline assignment: CDR1 SGHTA and CDR2 FQGNSA. Trimming took 5 bases from V and 2 from J, leaving 16 bases between them. CDR3 protein: CASSLHTGSAYNEQFF. In DNA, the CDR3 is TGTGCCAGCAGCCTTCACACCGGGTCCGCCTACAATGAGCAGTTCTTC.

The chain joins TRBV5-6 to TRBJ1-4, with 9 bases aligning to TRBD1. V lost 0 bases and J lost 0; bases outside the gene matches: 3. CDR1 is SGHDT, CDR2 YYEEEE, per germline. The CDR3 is made up of 17 amino acids. The DNA of the CDR3 is TGTGCCAGCAGCTTGGGGGGACAGGGCTCAACTAATGAAAAACTGTTTTTT. It translates to CASSLGGQGSTNEKLFF.

V usage is TRBV5-6 and J usage is TRBJ2-2; D is unclear. The CDR3 is 14 amino acids. Trimming removed 0 bases from V and 6 bases from J, with 9 bases in between. CDR1 SGHDT and CDR2 YYEEEE come from the germline V gene. CDR3 loop: CASSLAPQAGELFF. In nucleotides, the CDR3 is TGTGCCAGCAGCTTGGCCCCTCAGGCCGGGGAGCTGTTTTTT.